This T cell receptor beta chain was recorded in a study of cytomegalovirus exposure and HLA in healthy donors. Study information: The same platform was used for the roughly 120 validation repertoires and the approximately 670 first-cohort repertoires, a later analysis reported. Study results and caveats: The authors listed 150 or so TCR beta chains as cytomegalovirus-associated. The tendency of first-cohort TCR clusters to co-occur in the 90 to 150 validation repertoires emerged from a later analysis.

The donors were in the approximately 110-subject validation cohort; that cohort was separate from the approximately 700-subject first cohort. Profiling relied on immunoSEQ multiplex PCR, and the TCRdb table lists in-frame clones only, not all of them. Altogether about 74,000 clones are present, about 93% being singletons, with the ten largest covering approximately 2%. Details on this clone: Its antigen is unidentified. The sample holds other DNA sequences that translate to the same CDR3.

This CDR3 has 15 amino acids. Germline V CDR1 and CDR2: SGHNT, YENEEA. With 5 bases clipped from V and 4 bases from J, the junction kept 11 bases outside the gene matches. The receptor's source is a woman aged 18-29 years in good health and CMV-seropositive. The sequenced material came from PBMCs. The V call is TRBV11-3, the J call TRBJ2-7; 7 bases map to TRBD1. The CDR3 coding sequence is TGTGCCAGCAGCATCGGACAGGCAGGGGCTTACGAGCAGTACTTC. Its protein product is CASSIGQAGAYEQYF.